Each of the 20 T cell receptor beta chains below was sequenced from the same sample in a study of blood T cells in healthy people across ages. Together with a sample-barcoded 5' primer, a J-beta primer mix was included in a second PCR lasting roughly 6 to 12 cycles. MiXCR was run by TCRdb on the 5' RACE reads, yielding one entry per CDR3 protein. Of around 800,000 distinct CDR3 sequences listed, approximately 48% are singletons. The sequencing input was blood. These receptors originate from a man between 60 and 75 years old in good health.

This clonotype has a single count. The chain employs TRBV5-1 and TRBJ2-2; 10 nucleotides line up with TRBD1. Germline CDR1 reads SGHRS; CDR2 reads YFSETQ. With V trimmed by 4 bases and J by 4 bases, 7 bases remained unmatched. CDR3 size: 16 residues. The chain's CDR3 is CASSLKGQGSTGELFF. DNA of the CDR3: TGCGCCAGCAGCCTTAAGGGACAGGGGAGCACCGGGGAGCTGTTTTTT.

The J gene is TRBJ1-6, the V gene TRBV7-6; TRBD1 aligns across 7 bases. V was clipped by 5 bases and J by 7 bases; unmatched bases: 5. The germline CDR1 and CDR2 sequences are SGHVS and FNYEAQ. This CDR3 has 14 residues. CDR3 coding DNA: TGTGCCAGCAGCGGGGACAGACAAAATTCACCCCTCCACTTT. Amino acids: CASSGDRQNSPLHF.

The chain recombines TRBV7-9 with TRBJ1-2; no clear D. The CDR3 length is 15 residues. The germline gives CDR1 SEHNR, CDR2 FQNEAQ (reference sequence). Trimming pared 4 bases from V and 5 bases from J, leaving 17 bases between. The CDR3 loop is CASSSSVGRGYGYTF. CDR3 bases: TGTGCCAGCAGCTCTTCGGTTGGGCGGGGATATGGCTACACCTTC.

The DNA of the CDR3 is TGTGCCAGCAGCTTGGAGAGCACGAACTACGAGCAGTACTTC. The encoded protein is CASSLESTNYEQYF. The V gene is TRBV5-5, the J gene TRBJ2-7; D remains unclear. The CDR3 loop spans 14 amino acids. V lost 0 bases, J lost 3 bases, and 10 bases lay in between. Germline V gene sequence: CDR1 SGHKS, CDR2 YYEKEE (reference sequence).

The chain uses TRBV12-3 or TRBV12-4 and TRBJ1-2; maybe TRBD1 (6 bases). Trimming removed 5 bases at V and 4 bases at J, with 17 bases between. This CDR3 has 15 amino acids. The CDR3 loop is CASSPTSGVSYGYTF. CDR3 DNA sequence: TGTGCCAGCAGTCCAACGTCAGGGGTGAGCTATGGCTACACCTTC.

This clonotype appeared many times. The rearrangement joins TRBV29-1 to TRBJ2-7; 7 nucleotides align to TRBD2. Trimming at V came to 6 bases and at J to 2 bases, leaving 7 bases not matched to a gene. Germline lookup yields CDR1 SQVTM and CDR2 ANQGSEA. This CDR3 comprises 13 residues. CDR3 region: CSVRVGGAYEQYF. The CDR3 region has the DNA TGCAGCGTCCGAGTGGGGGGGGCCTACGAGCAGTACTTC.

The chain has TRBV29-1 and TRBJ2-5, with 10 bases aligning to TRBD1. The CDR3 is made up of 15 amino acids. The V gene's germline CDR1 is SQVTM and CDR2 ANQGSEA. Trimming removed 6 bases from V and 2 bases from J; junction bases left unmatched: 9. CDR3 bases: TGCAGCGTCCAAATCGGGACAGGGGTGCAAGAGACCCAGTACTTC. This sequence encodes CSVQIGTGVQETQYF.

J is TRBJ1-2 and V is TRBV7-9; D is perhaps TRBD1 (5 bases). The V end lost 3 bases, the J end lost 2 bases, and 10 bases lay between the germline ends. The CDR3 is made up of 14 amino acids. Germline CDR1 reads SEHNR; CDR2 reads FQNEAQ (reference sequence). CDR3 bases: TGTGCCAGCAGCTTGACAGCCGTAAACTATGGCTACACCTTC. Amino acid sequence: CASSLTAVNYGYTF.

CDR3 region: CSARVPLGQHTDTQYF. CDR3 coding DNA: TGCAGTGCTAGAGTGCCCTTGGGACAGCACACAGATACGCAGTATTTT. The chain recombines TRBV20-1 with TRBJ2-3; 7 bases are shared with TRBD1. Trimming removed 1 base from V and 2 bases from J; junction bases left unmatched: 9. CDR1 and CDR2 (germline): DFQATT, SNEGSKA (reference sequence). There are 16 residues in the CDR3.

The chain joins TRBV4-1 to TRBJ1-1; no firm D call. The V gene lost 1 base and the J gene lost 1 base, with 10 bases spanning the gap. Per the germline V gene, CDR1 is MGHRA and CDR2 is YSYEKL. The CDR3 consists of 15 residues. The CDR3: CASSQGVGRNTEAFF. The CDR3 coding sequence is TGCGCCAGCAGCCAAGGCGTCGGGCGGAACACTGAAGCTTTCTTT.

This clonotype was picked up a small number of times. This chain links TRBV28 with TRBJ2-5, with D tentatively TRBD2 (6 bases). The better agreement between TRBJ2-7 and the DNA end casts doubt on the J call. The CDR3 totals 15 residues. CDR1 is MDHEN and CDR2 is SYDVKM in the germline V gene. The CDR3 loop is CASSILTAGTYEQYF. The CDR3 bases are TGTGCCAGCAGTATCCTCACGGCAGGGACTTACGAGCAGTACTTC.

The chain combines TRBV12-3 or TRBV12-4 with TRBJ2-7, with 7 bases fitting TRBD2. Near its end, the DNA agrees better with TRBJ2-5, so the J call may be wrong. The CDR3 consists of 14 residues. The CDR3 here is CASRTRGVGETQYF. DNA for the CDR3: TGTGCCAGCAGGACTCGGGGGGTTGGGGAGACCCAGTACTTC.

The CDR3 region is CASSYDEGQVFSGELFF. For the CDR3, the DNA is TGTGCCAGCAGTTACGATGAGGGGCAGGTTTTTTCCGGGGAGCTGTTTTTT. The chain has TRBV6-2 or TRBV6-3 and TRBJ2-2; D may be TRBD1 or TRBD2 (5 bases each). Germline V gene sequence: CDR1 MNHEY, CDR2 SVGEGT. The CDR3 loop spans 17 amino acids. Trimming took off 2 bases at V and 6 bases at J, with 19 bases between the two ends.

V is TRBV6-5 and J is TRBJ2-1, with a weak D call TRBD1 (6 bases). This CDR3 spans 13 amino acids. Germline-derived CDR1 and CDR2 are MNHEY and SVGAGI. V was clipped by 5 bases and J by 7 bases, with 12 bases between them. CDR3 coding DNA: TGTGCCAGCAGTGACAACCAGGGGAATGAGCAGTTCTTC. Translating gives CASSDNQGNEQFF.

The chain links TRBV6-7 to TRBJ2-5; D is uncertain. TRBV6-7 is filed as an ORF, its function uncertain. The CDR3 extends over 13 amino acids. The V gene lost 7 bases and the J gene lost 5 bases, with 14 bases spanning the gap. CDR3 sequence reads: CASTDCPWETQYF. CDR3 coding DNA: TGTGCCAGCACCGACTGTCCGTGGGAGACCCAGTACTTC.

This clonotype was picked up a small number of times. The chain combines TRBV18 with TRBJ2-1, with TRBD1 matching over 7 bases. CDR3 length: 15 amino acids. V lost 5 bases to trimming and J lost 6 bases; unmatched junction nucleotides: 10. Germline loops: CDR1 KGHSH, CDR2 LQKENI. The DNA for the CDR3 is TGTGCCAGCTCATCAGATCGCTCAGGGGGCAATGAGCAGTTCTTC. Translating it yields CASSSDRSGGNEQFF.

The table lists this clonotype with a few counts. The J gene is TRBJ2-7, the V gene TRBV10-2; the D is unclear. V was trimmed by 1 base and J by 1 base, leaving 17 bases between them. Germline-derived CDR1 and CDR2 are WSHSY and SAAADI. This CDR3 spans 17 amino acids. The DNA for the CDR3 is TGCGCCAGCAGTGAGTTACCCGGGCCCTCGGTATCCTACGAGCAGTACTTC. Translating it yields CASSELPGPSVSYEQYF.

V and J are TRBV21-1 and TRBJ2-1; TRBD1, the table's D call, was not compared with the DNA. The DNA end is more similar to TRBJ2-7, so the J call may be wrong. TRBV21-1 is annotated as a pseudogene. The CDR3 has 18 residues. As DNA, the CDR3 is TGTGCCGGCAGCAAAGCGTCGGCGAAACAGGGGGCGGGCTACGAGCAGTACTTC. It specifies CAGSKASAKQGAGYEQYF.

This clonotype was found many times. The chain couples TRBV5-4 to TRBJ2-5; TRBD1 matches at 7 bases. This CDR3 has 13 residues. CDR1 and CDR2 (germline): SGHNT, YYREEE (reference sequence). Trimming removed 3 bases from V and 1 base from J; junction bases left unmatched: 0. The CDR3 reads CASSWDSQETQYF. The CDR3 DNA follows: TGTGCCAGCAGCTGGGACAGCCAAGAGACCCAGTACTTC.

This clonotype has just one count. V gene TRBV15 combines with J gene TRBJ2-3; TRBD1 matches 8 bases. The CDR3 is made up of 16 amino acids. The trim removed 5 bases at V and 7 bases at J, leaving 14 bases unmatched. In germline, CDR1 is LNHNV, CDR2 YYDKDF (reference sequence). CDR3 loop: CATSPSLDRVTYTQYF. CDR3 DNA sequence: TGTGCCACCAGCCCCTCGTTGGACAGGGTCACCTATACGCAGTATTTT.